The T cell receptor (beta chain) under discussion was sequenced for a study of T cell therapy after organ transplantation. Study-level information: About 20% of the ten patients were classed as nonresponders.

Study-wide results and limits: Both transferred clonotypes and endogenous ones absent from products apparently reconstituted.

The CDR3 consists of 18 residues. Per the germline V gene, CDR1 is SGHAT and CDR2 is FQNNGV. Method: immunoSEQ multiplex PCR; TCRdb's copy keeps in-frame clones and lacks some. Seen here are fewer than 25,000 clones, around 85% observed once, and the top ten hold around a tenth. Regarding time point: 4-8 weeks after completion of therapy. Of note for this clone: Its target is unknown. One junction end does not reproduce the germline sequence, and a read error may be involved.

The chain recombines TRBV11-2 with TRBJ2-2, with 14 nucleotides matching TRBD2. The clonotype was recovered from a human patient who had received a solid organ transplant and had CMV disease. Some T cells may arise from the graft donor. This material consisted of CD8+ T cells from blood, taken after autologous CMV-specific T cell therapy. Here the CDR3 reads CTSSSILGLAGVAGELFF. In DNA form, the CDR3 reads TGTACCAGCAGCTCCATCCTGGGACTAGCGGGAGTGGCCGGGGAGCTGTTTTTT.